This T cell receptor beta chain appears in the sequencing data of a study of cytotoxic CD8 clonotypes in ibrutinib-treated CLL. Study-level background: Within the patient group, around 11 were relapsed/refractory and fewer than 16 treatment-naive, and around 18 were IGHV unmutated. Study outcomes and limitations: Sampling times differed between sustained-remission and progressing patients. Public clonotypes (which were uncommon) either contracted or remained stable on treatment. Patients had baseline clonality above age-matched healthy donors, and this clonality moved with circulating CD8+ T-cell counts.

The CDR3 consists of 15 residues. J lost 2 bases, V lost 1 base, and 3 bases had no gene match. Germline assignment: CDR1 SGHKS and CDR2 YYEKEE (reference sequence). Remarks on this clone: Its specificity is not known.

The repertoire was sequenced with immunoSEQ multiplex PCR; TCRdb's copy has only in-frame clones and lacks some. The top ten hold under 15% of the sample, which has 60,000 or so clones, around 60% seen once. The rearrangement links TRBV5-5 to TRBJ2-7; TRBD1 aligns across 10 bases. The receptor comes from a human donor with chronic lymphocytic leukemia. The sample here was PBMCs, taken after 12 months of ibrutinib treatment. CDR3 residues: CASSLIGQGAYEQYF. In DNA, the CDR3 is TGTGCCAGCAGCTTGATAGGACAGGGGGCCTACGAGCAGTACTTC.